Each of the 23 T cell receptor beta chains below was sequenced from the same sample in a study of response to subunit inactivated influenza vaccine. TCRdb itself ran the RT-PCR reads through MiXCR, one entry per CDR3 protein. The repertoire holds about 520,000 distinct CDR3 sequences, with 6.5% to 8% as singletons. The sequenced sample was PBMCs from blood, obtained less than 30 months after vaccination. These receptors originate from a man between 50 and 75 years old who received an inactivated influenza vaccine.

This sequence joins TRBV7-9 and TRBJ1-2; TRBD1 aligns across 10 bases. V lost 5 bases, J lost 6 bases, and 9 bases stayed unmatched. This CDR3 region has 15 residues. Per the germline V gene, CDR1 is SEHNR and CDR2 is FQNEAQ (reference sequence). As DNA, the CDR3 is TGTGCCAGCAGCCAAGGGACAGGGGATACGGATGGCTACACCTTC. Protein product: CASSQGTGDTDGYTF.

The V gene is TRBV6-1, the J gene TRBJ2-5, with 8 bases lining up with TRBD2. The V segment lost 1 base and the J segment 4 bases; nucleotides outside the gene matches: 2. Germline V gene lookup returns CDR1 MNHNS and CDR2 SASEGT. CDR3 length: 14 residues. CDR3 residues: CASSEGLARETQYF. The CDR3 nucleotides are TGTGCCAGCAGTGAAGGACTAGCGCGAGAGACCCAGTACTTC.

The V and J genes are TRBV4-2 and TRBJ2-3, with 8 bases fitting TRBD2. The germline V gene encodes CDR1 LGHNA and CDR2 YNFKEQ. Trimming at V came to 1 base and at J to 2 bases, leaving 2 bases not matched to a gene. CDR3 length: 15 residues. The CDR3: CASSQGAGATDTQYF. The CDR3 DNA sequence: TGTGCCAGCAGCCAAGGAGCGGGAGCCACAGATACGCAGTATTTT.

This chain joins TRBV12-3 or TRBV12-4 and TRBJ2-3, with a possible D match to TRBD1 (6 bases). The CDR3 is 19 amino acids. V was shortened by 4 bases and J by 0 bases, with 23 bases between the two germline ends. CDR3 in amino acids: CASSSSLSRDTKSTDTQYF. The CDR3 region has the DNA TGTGCCAGCAGTTCCTCCCTGTCCCGGGACACCAAGAGCACAGATACGCAGTATTTT.

This clonotype has a count of ten or more. V is TRBV4-3 and J is TRBJ2-1; no clear D gene. Germline loops: CDR1 LGHNA, CDR2 YSLEER. V lost 2 bases and J lost 0, with 8 bases in between. The CDR3 contains 15 residues. This chain's CDR3 is CASSQSQSSYNEQFF. CDR3 DNA: TGCGCCAGCAGCCAATCCCAGAGCTCCTACAATGAGCAGTTCTTC.

This clonotype occurred a few times. The chain carries TRBV29-1 and TRBJ1-4; a weak D match, TRBD1 (5 bases). This CDR3 has 13 residues. Trimming shortened V by 4 bases and J by 6 bases, and 12 bases separated the two germline ends. CDR1 SQVTM and CDR2 ANQGSEA come from the germline V gene. CDR3 region: CSVARDLDEKLFF. CDR3 nucleotides: TGCAGCGTTGCAAGGGACCTTGATGAAAAACTGTTTTTT.

The rearrangement joins TRBV12-3 or TRBV12-4 to TRBJ2-7; D unresolved. V was clipped by 5 bases and J by 0 bases, with 11 bases between them. The CDR3 has 14 residues. For the CDR3, the DNA is TGTGCCAGCAGTCTTCAGCGTAACTCCTACGAGCAGTACTTC. It yields the protein CASSLQRNSYEQYF.

The chain couples TRBV18 to TRBJ2-1; no clear D gene. Trimming removed 1 base from V and 9 bases from J, with 7 bases in between. Germline CDR1 and CDR2: KGHSH and LQKENI. This CDR3 region has 12 residues. The CDR3 region is CASSPQAREQFF. Here the CDR3 DNA reads TGTGCCAGCTCACCACAAGCACGTGAGCAGTTCTTC.

V usage is TRBV12-3 or TRBV12-4 and J usage is TRBJ1-2; 7 bases map to TRBD1. Unmatched junction bases numbered 7, after V lost 8 bases and J lost 4 bases. This CDR3 contains 13 residues. The CDR3 nucleotides read TGTGCCAGCGGGTTGGGACAGCGCTATGGCTACACCTTC. Protein product: CASGLGQRYGYTF.

This clonotype was picked up a small number of times. This chain joins TRBV28 and TRBJ1-5; D not certain. The ends were cut back, 5 bases at V and 9 bases at J, with 26 bases in the middle. The CDR3 loop spans 17 amino acids. Per the germline V gene, CDR1 is MDHEN and CDR2 is SYDVKM. CDR3 nucleotides: TGTGCCAGCAGTGGAGGTTTGGGAGCCGGAGGAAGGCCGCCCCAGCATTTT. Translated: CASSGGLGAGGRPPQHF.

This clonotype has just a few counts. The rearrangement uses TRBV6-5 and TRBJ2-3; D unclear. Germline V gene sequence: CDR1 MNHEY, CDR2 SVGAGI. The CDR3 sequence is 14 residues long. V was clipped by 0 bases and J by 4 bases, with 8 bases between them. CDR3 DNA sequence: TGTGCCAGCAGTTACTCCGGAGACGCAGATACGCAGTATTTT. This encodes CASSYSGDADTQYF.

The sample holds many counts of this clonotype. This sequence joins TRBV5-1 and TRBJ2-5, with unresolved D. This CDR3 is 14 amino acids long. Trimming shortened V by 0 bases and J by 4 bases, and 10 bases separated the two germline ends. Germline V CDR1 and CDR2: SGHRS, YFSETQ. The CDR3 nucleotides read TGCGCCAGCAGCTTGGTTGGTTCTTCAGAGACCCAGTACTTC. Translating it yields CASSLVGSSETQYF.

This clonotype was counted ten times or more. V gene TRBV15 combines with J gene TRBJ2-5; 7 bases are a match to TRBD1. The germline V gene has CDR1 LNHNV and CDR2 YYDKDF (reference sequence). The CDR3 has 14 residues. V shed 0 bases and J 5 bases; nucleotides not matched to a gene: 3. CDR3 in DNA: TGTGCCACCAGCAGAGAAGGGGGCAGGGAGACCCAGTACTTC. This encodes CATSREGGRETQYF.

V is TRBV7-9 and J is TRBJ1-1; D ambiguous. V was cut by 5 bases and J by 7 bases, with 14 bases left in between. Germline V gene data show CDR1 as SEHNR and CDR2 as FQNEAQ (reference sequence). The CDR3 loop spans 13 amino acids. As DNA, the CDR3 is TGTGCCAGCAGCCTCCAAGGAGGAAGTGAAGCTTTCTTT. The encoded protein is CASSLQGGSEAFF.

This chain uses TRBV10-2 with TRBJ2-1; no definite D call. The CDR3 spans 13 residues. Trimming shortened V by 7 bases and J by 8 bases, and 15 bases separated the two germline ends. Germline CDR1 WSHSY, CDR2 SAAADI. The CDR3: CASTNQANYEQFF. Here the CDR3 DNA reads TGCGCCAGCACCAATCAGGCAAACTATGAGCAGTTCTTC.

This clonotype was seen more than once but under ten times. The V gene is TRBV6-1, the J gene TRBJ1-2; no clear D gene. The germline CDR1 and CDR2 sequences are MNHNS and SASEGT. CDR3 length: 16 amino acids. Trimming removed 6 bases from V and 3 bases from J, with 20 bases in between. This CDR3 is CASSPDPSRFDYGYTF. In DNA form, the CDR3 reads TGTGCCAGCAGCCCCGACCCCTCCAGGTTCGACTATGGCTACACCTTC.

This chain connects TRBV27 to TRBJ2-3, with TRBD2 matching over 9 bases. The CDR3 totals 16 residues. Germline-derived CDR1 and CDR2 are MNHEY and SMNVEV (reference sequence). Germline trimming cut 1 base from V and 4 bases from J; bases unmatched to any gene: 6. CDR3 sequence: CASSLWGRGGPDTQYF. CDR3 bases: TGTGCCAGCAGTTTATGGGGGCGGGGGGGCCCAGATACGCAGTATTTT.

The V call is TRBV4-3, the J call TRBJ2-5; D may be TRBD1 (6 bases). CDR1 is LGHNA and CDR2 is YSLEER in the germline V gene. This CDR3 is built from 17 residues. Trimming cost V 1 base and J 2 bases, with 17 bases left between them. This CDR3 is CASSQVPLTGSQETQYF. The CDR3, as DNA: TGCGCCAGCAGCCAAGTTCCCCTGACAGGTTCGCAAGAGACCCAGTACTTC.

This clonotype was detected many times. The V and J genes are TRBV4-1 and TRBJ2-7; 8 bases match TRBD1. This CDR3 has 15 amino acids. Trimming took 1 base from V and 3 from J; bases not matched to a gene: 5. The germline V gene encodes CDR1 MGHRA and CDR2 YSYEKL. The CDR3, as DNA: TGCGCCAGCAGCCAAGGCTCCGGGACAGGCTACGAGCAGTACTTC. It is translated as CASSQGSGTGYEQYF.

About this clonotype: Relative to the germline gene, one junction end is altered; a read error may explain this. This chain joins TRBV7-7 and TRBJ2-7; TRBD1 matches 8 bases. The germline gives CDR1 SSHAT, CDR2 FNYEAQ (reference sequence). CDR3 length: 17 amino acids. As DNA, the CDR3 is TGTGCTAGCAGCTTACCTGGACAGGGAGGTCGCTCCTACGAGCAGTACTTC. Its protein product is CASSLPGQGGRSYEQYF.

In its sample, this clonotype was seen a few times. The CDR3 nucleotides are TGTGCCAGCAGTTACCTTGGCGGTCTGAACAATGAGCAGTTCTTC. Translating gives CASSYLGGLNNEQFF. This chain links TRBV6-2 or TRBV6-3 with TRBJ2-1; no firm D call. V was pared by 2 bases and J by 5 bases, with 13 bases between. The CDR3 extends over 15 amino acids. Germline V lookup: CDR1 MNHEY, CDR2 SVGEGT.

This chain joins TRBV19 and TRBJ2-1; 8 nucleotides agree with TRBD2. V trimming: 5 bases; J trimming: 4 bases; junction bases outside the gene matches: 13. This CDR3 has 17 amino acids. Germline-derived CDR1 and CDR2 are LNHDA and SQIVND (reference sequence). CDR3 sequence (DNA): TGTGCCAGTAGTGCAATCCCCCGGGTAGCGGGGTACAATGAGCAGTTCTTC. It yields the protein CASSAIPRVAGYNEQFF.

As to this clonotype: This likely comes from a read error, as the CDR3 has no conserved phenylalanine or tryptophan at its end. The limits of the CDR3 on the DNA are not certain, so only TCRdb's listed CDR3 is given. J is TRBJ2-2 and V is TRBV7-5; the D call of TRBD1 is as the table states it, not checked on the DNA. TRBV7-5 is assigned pseudogene status. The CDR3 comprises 10 residues, both ends counted. Here the CDR3 reads CMVLGGGAAG.